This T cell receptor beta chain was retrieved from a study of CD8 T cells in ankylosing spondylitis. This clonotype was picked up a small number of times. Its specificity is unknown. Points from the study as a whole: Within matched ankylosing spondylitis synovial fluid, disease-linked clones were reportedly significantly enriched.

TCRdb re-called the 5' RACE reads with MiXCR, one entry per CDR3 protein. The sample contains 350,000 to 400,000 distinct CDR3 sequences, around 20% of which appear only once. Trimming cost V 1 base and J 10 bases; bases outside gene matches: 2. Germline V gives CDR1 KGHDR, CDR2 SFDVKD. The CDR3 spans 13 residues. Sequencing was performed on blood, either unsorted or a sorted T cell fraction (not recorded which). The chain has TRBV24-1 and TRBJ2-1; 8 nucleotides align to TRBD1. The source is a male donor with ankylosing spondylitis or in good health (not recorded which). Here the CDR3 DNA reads TGTGCCACCAGTGATTTACAGGGGGGAGAGCAGTTCTTC. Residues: CATSDLQGGEQFF.